This TCR beta chain came from a study of blood T cell repertoires in COVID-19. Study background: The origin of the acute and convalescent COVID-19 samples was the United States, Italy and Spain. Sources were T cells, B-cell-depleted T cells, or PBMCs; the material itself was cDNA or gDNA.

How the authors handled the data: The authors estimated nucleated cell counts from reference gene primer amplification. Generated by immunoSEQ multiplex PCR, the TCRdb table keeps only in-frame clones and is missing some. That table supplies the V and J calls and clone size; D and trimming were determined from the DNA. The repertoire holds some 150,000 clones, around 76% seen once, with approximately 9.1% in the top ten. This receptor was obtained from a woman in her seventies with acute or convalescent COVID-19. Material: peripheral blood.

CDR3 in DNA: TGTGCCAGCAGCTTAGTCGAGACTAGCGTGAGCGAGCAGTACTTC. Protein product: CASSLVETSVSEQYF. The chain couples TRBV7-9 to TRBJ2-7, with 8 bases aligning to TRBD2. The ends lost 1 base at V and 6 bases at J; junction bases unmatched: 8. This CDR3 has 15 residues. The V gene's germline CDR1 is SEHNR and CDR2 FQNEAQ (reference sequence).